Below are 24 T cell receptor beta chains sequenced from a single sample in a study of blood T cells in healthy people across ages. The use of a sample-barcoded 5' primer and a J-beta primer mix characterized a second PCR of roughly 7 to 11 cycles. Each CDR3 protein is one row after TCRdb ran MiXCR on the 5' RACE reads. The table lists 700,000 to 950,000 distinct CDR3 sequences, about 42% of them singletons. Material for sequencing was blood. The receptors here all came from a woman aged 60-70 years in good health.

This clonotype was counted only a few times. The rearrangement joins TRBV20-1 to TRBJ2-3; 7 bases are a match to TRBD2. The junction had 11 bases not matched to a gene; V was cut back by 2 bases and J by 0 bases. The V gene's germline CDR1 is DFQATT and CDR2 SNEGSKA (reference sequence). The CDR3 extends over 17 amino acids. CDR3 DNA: TGCAGTGCTAGATCCCCTGTCGGGAGGCGCAGCACAGATACGCAGTATTTT. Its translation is CSARSPVGRRSTDTQYF.

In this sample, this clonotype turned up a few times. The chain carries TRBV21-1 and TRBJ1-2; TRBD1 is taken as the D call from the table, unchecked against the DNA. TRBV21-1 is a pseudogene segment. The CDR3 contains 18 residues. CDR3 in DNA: TGTGCCAGCAGCAATTTTTACCAGGGGAAGGATTCTAACTATGGCTACACCTTC. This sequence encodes CASSNFYQGKDSNYGYTF.

The CDR3 coding sequence is TGTGCCAGTCAGGCCAAGGTGGATCGGGCCGGGGAGCTGTTTTTT. The encoded protein is CASQAKVDRAGELFF. The chain couples TRBV27 to TRBJ2-2; D unresolved. CDR3 length equals 15 residues. CDR1 and CDR2 (germline): MNHEY, SMNVEV (reference sequence). Trimming took 9 bases from V and 6 from J, leaving 20 bases between them.

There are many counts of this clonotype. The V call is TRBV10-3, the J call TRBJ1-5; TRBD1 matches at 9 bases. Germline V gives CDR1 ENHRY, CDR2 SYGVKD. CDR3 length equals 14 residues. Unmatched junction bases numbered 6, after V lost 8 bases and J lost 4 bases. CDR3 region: CAIQPGTGNQPQHF. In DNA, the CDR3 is TGTGCCATCCAACCCGGGACAGGGAATCAGCCCCAGCATTTT.

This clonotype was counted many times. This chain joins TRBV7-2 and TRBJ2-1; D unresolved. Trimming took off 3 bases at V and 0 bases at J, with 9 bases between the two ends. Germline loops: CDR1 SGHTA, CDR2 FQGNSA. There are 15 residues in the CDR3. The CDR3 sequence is CASSLTVSSYNEQFF. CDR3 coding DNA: TGTGCCAGCAGCTTGACTGTAAGCTCCTACAATGAGCAGTTCTTC. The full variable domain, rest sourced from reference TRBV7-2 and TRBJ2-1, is GAGVSQSPSNKVTEKGKDVELRCDPISGHTALYWYRQSLGQGLEFLIYFQGNSAPDKSGLPSDRFSAERTGGSVSTLTIQRTQQEDSAVYLCASSLTVSSYNEQFFGPGTRLTVL.

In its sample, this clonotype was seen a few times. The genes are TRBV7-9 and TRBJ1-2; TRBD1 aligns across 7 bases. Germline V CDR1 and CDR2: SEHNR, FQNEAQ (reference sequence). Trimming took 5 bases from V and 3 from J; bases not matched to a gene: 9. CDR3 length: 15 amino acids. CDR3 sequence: CASSPPDRPHYGYTF. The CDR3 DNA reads TGTGCCAGCAGCCCGCCGGACAGGCCCCACTATGGCTACACCTTC.

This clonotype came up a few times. CDR3 DNA sequence: TGCGCCAGCAGCTTGGCTGGGAATATAAGAGAAAAACTGTTTTTT. It is translated as CASSLAGNIREKLFF. This chain links TRBV5-1 with TRBJ1-4; no firm D call. The V gene's germline CDR1 is SGHRS and CDR2 YFSETQ. Trimming pared 0 bases from V and 8 bases from J, leaving 14 bases between. The CDR3 sequence is 15 residues long.

CDR3 DNA: TGTGCCAGCTGGGAGGCTCCTACTGAAGCTTTCTTT. Translated: CASWEAPTEAFF. The rearrangement links TRBV6-1 to TRBJ1-1; no clear D. Germline V gene lookup returns CDR1 MNHNS and CDR2 SASEGT. The CDR3 spans 12 residues. Trimming cost V 8 bases and J 5 bases, with 12 bases left between them.

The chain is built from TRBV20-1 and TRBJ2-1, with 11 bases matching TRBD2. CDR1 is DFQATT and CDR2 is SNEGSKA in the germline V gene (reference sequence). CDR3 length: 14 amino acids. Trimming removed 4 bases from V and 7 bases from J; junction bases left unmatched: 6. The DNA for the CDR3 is TGCAGTGCTACTAGCGGGAGGTCGCAGAATGAGCAGTTCTTC. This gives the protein CSATSGRSQNEQFF.

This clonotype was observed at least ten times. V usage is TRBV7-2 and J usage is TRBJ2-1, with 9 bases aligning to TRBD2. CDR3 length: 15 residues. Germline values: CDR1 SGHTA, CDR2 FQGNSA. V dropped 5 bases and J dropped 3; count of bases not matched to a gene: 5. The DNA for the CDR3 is TGTGCCAGCAGCCTTGGGACTAGCTACTACAATGAGCAGTTCTTC. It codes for CASSLGTSYYNEQFF.

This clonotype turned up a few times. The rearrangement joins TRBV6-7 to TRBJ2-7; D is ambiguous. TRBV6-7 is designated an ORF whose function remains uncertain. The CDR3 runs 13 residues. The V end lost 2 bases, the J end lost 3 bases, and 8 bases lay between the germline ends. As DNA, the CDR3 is TGTGCCAGCAGTTACAGTCGGAACTACGAGCAGTACTTC. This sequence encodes CASSYSRNYEQYF.

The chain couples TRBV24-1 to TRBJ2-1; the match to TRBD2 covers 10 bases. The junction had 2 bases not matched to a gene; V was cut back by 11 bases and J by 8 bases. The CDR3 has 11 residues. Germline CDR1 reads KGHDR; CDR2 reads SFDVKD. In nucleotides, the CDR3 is TGTGCCATCGGACTAGCGGATGAGCAGTTCTTC. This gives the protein CAIGLADEQFF.

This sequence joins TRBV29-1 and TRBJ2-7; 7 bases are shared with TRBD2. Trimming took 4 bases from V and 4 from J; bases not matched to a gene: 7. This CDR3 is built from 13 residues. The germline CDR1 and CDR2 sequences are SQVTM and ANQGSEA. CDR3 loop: CSVGGGGSYEQYF. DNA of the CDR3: TGCAGCGTTGGGGGTGGCGGGAGTTACGAGCAGTACTTC.

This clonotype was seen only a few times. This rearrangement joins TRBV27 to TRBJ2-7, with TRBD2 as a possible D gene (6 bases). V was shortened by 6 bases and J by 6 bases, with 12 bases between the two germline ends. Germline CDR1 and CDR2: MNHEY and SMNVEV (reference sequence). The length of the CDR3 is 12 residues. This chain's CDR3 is CASREGWGEQYF. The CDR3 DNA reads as TGTGCCAGCAGGGAGGGATGGGGCGAGCAGTACTTC.

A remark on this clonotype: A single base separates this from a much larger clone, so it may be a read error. The chain's CDR3 is CASSVDTGEIYEQHF. CDR3 coding DNA: TGTGCCAGCAGCGTAGATACAGGGGAAATCTACGAGCAGCACTTC. The chain couples TRBV9 to TRBJ2-7; 7 bases map to TRBD1. The length of the CDR3 is 15 residues. The germline V gene encodes CDR1 SGDLS and CDR2 YYNGEE.

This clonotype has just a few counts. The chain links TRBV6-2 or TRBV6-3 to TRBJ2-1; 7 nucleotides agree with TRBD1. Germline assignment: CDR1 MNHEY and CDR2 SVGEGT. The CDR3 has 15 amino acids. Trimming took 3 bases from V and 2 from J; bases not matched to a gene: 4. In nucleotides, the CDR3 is TGTGCCAGCAGTTATGGGGACAGAGCCTACAATGAGCAGTTCTTC. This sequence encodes CASSYGDRAYNEQFF.

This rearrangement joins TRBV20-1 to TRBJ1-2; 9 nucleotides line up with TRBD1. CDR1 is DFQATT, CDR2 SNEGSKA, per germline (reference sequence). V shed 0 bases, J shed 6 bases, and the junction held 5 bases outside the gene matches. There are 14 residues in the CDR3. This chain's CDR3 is CSARDQTGGDGYTF. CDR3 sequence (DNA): TGCAGTGCTAGAGATCAAACAGGGGGCGATGGCTACACCTTC.

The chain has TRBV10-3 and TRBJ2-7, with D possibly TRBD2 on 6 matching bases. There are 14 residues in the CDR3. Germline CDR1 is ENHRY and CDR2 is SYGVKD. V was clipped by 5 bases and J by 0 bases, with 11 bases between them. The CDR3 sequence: CAISPTGSSYEQYF. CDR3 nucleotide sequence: TGTGCCATCAGTCCCACCGGGAGCTCCTACGAGCAGTACTTC.

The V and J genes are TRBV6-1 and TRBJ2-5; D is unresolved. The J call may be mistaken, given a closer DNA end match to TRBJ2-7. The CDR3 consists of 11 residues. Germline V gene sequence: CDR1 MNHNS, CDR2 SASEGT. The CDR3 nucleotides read TGTGCCAGCAGTAAGCAGGTCGAGCAGTACTTC. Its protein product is CASSKQVEQYF.

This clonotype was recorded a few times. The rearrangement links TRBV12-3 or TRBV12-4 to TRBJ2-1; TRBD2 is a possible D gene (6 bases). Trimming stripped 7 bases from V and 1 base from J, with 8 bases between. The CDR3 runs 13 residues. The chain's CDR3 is CASTRGSYNEQFF. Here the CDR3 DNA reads TGTGCCAGCACCCGGGGGTCCTACAATGAGCAGTTCTTC.

The CDR3 region is CSASSDASNQPQHF. The CDR3 DNA reads as TGCAGTGCTAGTTCGGACGCAAGCAATCAGCCCCAGCATTTT. The V and J genes are TRBV20-1 and TRBJ1-5; D gene uncertain. The V and J ends lost 3 bases and 1 base respectively, with 10 bases between them. Germline lookup yields CDR1 DFQATT and CDR2 SNEGSKA (reference sequence). The CDR3 totals 14 residues.

For the CDR3, the DNA is TGCGCCAGCAGCCAGTCTGGACAGTTTACAGATACGCAGTATTTT. Its protein is CASSQSGQFTDTQYF. The chain links TRBV4-1 to TRBJ2-3; a possible D gene is TRBD1 (6 bases). CDR3 size: 15 residues. Germline values: CDR1 MGHRA, CDR2 YSYEKL. V gave up 3 bases and J gave up 3 bases, with 13 bases separating them.

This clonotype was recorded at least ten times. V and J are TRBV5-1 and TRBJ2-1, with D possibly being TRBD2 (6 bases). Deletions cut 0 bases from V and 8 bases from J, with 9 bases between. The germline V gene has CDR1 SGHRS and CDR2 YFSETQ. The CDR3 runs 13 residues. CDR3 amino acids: CASSLGGLDEQFF. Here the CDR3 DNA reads TGCGCCAGCAGCTTGGGGGGACTGGATGAGCAGTTCTTC.

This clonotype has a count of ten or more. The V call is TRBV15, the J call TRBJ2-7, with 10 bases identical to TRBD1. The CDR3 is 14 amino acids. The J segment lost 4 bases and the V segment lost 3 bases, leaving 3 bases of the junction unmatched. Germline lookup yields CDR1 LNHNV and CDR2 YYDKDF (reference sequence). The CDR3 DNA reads TGTGCCACCAGCAGGGGGACAGGGGCATACGAGCAGTACTTC. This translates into CATSRGTGAYEQYF.